Below, one T cell receptor (beta chain) is given with its context. This CDR3 is 13 amino acids long. Trimming left V 4 bases short and J 8 bases short, with 11 bases between. Per the germline V gene, CDR1 is SGHDN and CDR2 is FVKESK. Time point of the sample: newly diagnosed GD, antithyroid drugs for less than 3 months. Isolated PBMC RNA provided the starting material for the TCR library. The sample is drawn from a study of regulatory T cells in long-lasting Graves disease. On the study more broadly: Patients newly diagnosed with Graves' had been on antithyroid drugs for under 3 months.

The TCR beta library used iRepertoire HTBI primers with Arm-PCR amplification of CDR3. TCRdb used MiXCR to reprocess the multiplex PCR reads, holding one entry per CDR3 protein. The sample gives about 540,000 distinct CDR3 sequences, approximately 12% of which show up once; roughly 10% is in the top ten. The same data also contributed to another study, on T cells in Graves' hyperthyroidism and ophthalmopathy. From that study: Using the HTBI primer set, a first-round RT-PCR was run on the TCR CDR3.

This TCR derives from a man younger than 45 with Graves disease. This material consisted of peripheral blood mononuclear cells (PBMCs), taken at new diagnosis, from a patient treated with antithyroid drugs. The chain uses TRBV14 and TRBJ1-4; D remains ambiguous. The CDR3 is CASSLRVGEKLFF. The CDR3 DNA follows: TGTGCCAGCAGCCTACGGGTTGGGGAAAAACTGTTTTTT.